Presented here are 9 T cell receptor beta chains from one specimen sequenced in a study of blood T cell repertoires in COVID-19. Measured with immunoSEQ multiplex PCR; TCRdb has only the in-frame clones, and not every one. The repertoire consists of more than 200,000 clones, with around 83% occurring once and the leading ten covering around 8%. The sequencing sample was made of peripheral blood. Receptor source: a woman older than 75 with COVID-19, enrolled during active disease.

V gene TRBV6-5 combines with J gene TRBJ2-7; 10 bases are shared with TRBD1. The V and J ends lost 3 bases and 8 bases, in that order; junction bases with no gene match: 10. The CDR3 totals 15 residues. Germline CDR1 is MNHEY and CDR2 is SVGAGI. CDR3 residues: CASSYSGTGDPQQYF. Here the CDR3 DNA reads TGTGCCAGCAGTTATTCCGGGACAGGGGATCCCCAGCAGTACTTC.

The chain recombines TRBV30 with TRBJ1-1; 7 positions agree with TRBD1. The junction had 16 bases not matched to a gene; V was cut back by 7 bases and J by 5 bases. Per germline, CDR1 GTSNPN and CDR2 SVGIG (reference sequence). The CDR3 covers 15 residues. Here the CDR3 DNA reads TGTGCCTTCTTATACCTTGACAGGGAGTTGACTGAAGCTTTCTTT. Translating it yields CAFLYLDRELTEAFF.

The CDR3 protein is CASSLLQNNSPLHF. CDR3 nucleotide sequence: TGTGCCAGCAGCTTATTACAAAATAATTCACCCCTCCACTTT. The rearrangement links TRBV7-2 to TRBJ1-6; D unclear. The V gene lost 2 bases and the J gene lost 5 bases, with 7 bases spanning the gap. CDR1 is SGHTA and CDR2 is FQGNSA in the germline V gene. The CDR3 runs to 14 residues.

This clone was counted a single time. The gene calls are TRBV5-1 and TRBJ2-7; weak D call: TRBD1 (6 bases). V lost 2 bases, J lost 0 bases, and 18 bases lay in between. This CDR3 comprises 17 residues. From germline, CDR1 is SGHRS and CDR2 YFSETQ. The CDR3 protein is CASSFSTRDTSSYEQYF. The CDR3 bases are TGCGCCAGCAGCTTTTCCACCCGGGACACGAGCTCCTACGAGCAGTACTTC.

CDR3 DNA: TGTGCCAGCAGCCCCGCGCTAATGACCGGGGAGCTGTTTTTT. Its protein is CASSPALMTGELFF. V and J are TRBV11-2 and TRBJ2-2; no clear D gene. Germline V CDR1 and CDR2: SGHAT, FQNNGV. This CDR3 region has 14 residues. The V end lost 5 bases, the J end lost 5 bases, and 12 bases lay between the germline ends.

As regards this clone: Other DNA sequences from this sample encode an identical CDR3 as well. The rearrangement joins TRBV18 to TRBJ1-5; 8 bases are shared with TRBD1. Trimming removed 3 bases from V and 2 bases from J; junction bases left unmatched: 0. CDR3 length equals 14 residues. CDR1 and CDR2 (germline): KGHSH, LQKENI. As DNA, the CDR3 is TGTGCCAGCTCACCGGGACAGGGCAATCAGCCCCAGCATTTT. This sequence encodes CASSPGQGNQPQHF.

This clone was picked up a small number of times. The chain employs TRBV28 and TRBJ2-3, with 11 nucleotides matching TRBD2. V lost 11 bases to trimming and J lost 2 bases; unmatched junction nucleotides: 6. CDR3 length equals 14 residues. The germline V gene encodes CDR1 MDHEN and CDR2 SYDVKM. As DNA, the CDR3 is TGTGCCCATGGGACTAGCGGATACACAGATACGCAGTATTTT. Protein product: CAHGTSGYTDTQYF.

The chain links TRBV20-1 to TRBJ1-2; D gene ambiguous. From germline, CDR1 is DFQATT and CDR2 SNEGSKA (reference sequence). The CDR3 spans 11 residues. CDR3 DNA sequence: TGCATGGCTTATCTCGACTATGGCTACACCTTC. It encodes CMAYLDYGYTF.

The chain uses TRBV5-1 and TRBJ1-2; D gene uncertain. The germline gives CDR1 SGHRS, CDR2 YFSETQ. Trimming left V 0 bases short and J 1 base short, with 13 bases between. This CDR3 has 16 residues. The CDR3 DNA sequence: TGCGCCAGCAGCTTGGGGCGGTCGGAGCTTAACTATGGCTACACCTTC. It yields the protein CASSLGRSELNYGYTF.